The entry that follows covers one T cell receptor beta chain sequence. Germline CDR1 is SGHTA and CDR2 is FQGNSA. The CDR3 has 14 residues. Trimming took 3 bases from V and 7 from J, leaving 16 bases between them. Blood sampling was done at baseline, cycle 4 day 1, and cycle 7 day 1. Generated by immunoSEQ multiplex PCR, the TCRdb table keeps only in-frame clones and is missing some. The sample records 80,000 to 85,000 clones, 70% to 90% being singletons. These data originate in a study of OX40 agonist ivuxolimab in advanced cancers. Overall study: A male proportion of under 90% was recorded, with mean age 60 years and range roughly 23 to 85.

Here the sequenced sample was CD4+ or CD8+ T cells sorted from blood, taken in a trial of the OX40 agonist ivuxolimab. The rearrangement uses TRBV7-2 and TRBJ2-7; D uncertain. The sequence was collected from an adult with an advanced solid tumor such as melanoma, head and neck, liver or kidney cancer. The CDR3 protein is CASSFTGFGREQYF. In DNA, the CDR3 is TGTGCCAGCAGCTTTACCGGGTTCGGACGGGAGCAGTACTTC.